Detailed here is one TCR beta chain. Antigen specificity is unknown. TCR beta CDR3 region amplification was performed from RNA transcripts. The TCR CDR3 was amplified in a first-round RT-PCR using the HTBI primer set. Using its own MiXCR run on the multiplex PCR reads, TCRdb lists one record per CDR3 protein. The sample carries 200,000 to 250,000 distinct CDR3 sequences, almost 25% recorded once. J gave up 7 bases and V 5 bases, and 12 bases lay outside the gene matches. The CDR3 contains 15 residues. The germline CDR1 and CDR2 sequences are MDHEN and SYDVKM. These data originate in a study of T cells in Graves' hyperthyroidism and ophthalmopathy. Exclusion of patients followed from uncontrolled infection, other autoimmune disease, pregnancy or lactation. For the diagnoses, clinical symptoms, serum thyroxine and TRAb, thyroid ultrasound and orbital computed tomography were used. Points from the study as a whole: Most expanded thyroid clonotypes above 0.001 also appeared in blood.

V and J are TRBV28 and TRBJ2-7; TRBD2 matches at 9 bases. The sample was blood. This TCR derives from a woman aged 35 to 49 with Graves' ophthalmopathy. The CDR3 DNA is TGTGCCAGCAGTCGCCCCGGCCTAGCGGGGAGAGAGCAGTACTTC. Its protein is CASSRPGLAGREQYF.